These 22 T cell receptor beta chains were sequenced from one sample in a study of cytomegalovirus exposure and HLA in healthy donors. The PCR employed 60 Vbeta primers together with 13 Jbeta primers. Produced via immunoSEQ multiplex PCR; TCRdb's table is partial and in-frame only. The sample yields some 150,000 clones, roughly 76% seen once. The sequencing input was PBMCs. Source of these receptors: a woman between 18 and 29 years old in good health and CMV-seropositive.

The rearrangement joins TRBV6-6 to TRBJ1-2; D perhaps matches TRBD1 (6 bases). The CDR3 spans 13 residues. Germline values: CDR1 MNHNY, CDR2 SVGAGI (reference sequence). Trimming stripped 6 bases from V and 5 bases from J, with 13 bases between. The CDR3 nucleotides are TGTGCCAGCAGGGACAGTGGATATTATGGCTACACCTTC. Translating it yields CASRDSGYYGYTF.

CDR3 protein: CASSRQGETTEAFF. The CDR3 coding sequence is TGTGCCAGCAGTAGACAGGGGGAAACCACTGAAGCTTTCTTT. This chain joins TRBV6-1 and TRBJ1-1, with 9 nucleotides matching TRBD1. In germline, CDR1 is MNHNS, CDR2 SASEGT. V dropped 5 bases and J dropped 4; count of bases not matched to a gene: 5. This CDR3 is built from 14 residues.

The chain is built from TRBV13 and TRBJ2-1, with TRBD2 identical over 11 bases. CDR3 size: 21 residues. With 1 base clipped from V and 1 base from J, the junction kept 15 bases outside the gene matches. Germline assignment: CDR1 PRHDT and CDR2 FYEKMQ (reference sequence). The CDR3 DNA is TGTGCCAGCAGCTTAGTCCCGGGGGGGGCTAGCGGGGGGTGGTCCTACAATGAGCAGTTCTTC. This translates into CASSLVPGGASGGWSYNEQFF.

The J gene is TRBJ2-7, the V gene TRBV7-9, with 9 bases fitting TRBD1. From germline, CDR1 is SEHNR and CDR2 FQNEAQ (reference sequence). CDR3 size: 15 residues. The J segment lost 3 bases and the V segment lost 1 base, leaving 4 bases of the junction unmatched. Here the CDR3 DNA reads TGTGCCAGCAGCTTAGTGACAGGGGGGGACTACGAGCAGTACTTC. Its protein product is CASSLVTGGDYEQYF.

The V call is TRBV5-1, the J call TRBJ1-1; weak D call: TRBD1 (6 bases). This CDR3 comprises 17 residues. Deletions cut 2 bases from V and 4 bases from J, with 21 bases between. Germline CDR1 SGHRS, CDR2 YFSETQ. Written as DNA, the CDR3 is TGCGCCAGCAGCTTCGGGGCCGTGGTCAGGGGTGGCACTGAAGCTTTCTTT. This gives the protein CASSFGAVVRGGTEAFF.

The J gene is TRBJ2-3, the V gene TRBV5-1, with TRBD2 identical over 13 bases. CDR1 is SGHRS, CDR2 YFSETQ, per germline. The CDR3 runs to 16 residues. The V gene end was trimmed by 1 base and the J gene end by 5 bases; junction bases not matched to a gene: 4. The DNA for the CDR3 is TGCGCCAGCAGCTTGACTAGCGGGGGGGCTTTAGATACGCAGTATTTT. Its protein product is CASSLTSGGALDTQYF.

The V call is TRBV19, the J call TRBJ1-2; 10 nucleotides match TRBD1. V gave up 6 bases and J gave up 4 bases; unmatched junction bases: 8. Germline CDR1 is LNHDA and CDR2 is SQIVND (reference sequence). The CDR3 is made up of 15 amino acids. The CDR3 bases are TGTGCCAGTAGGGAGCCGGGACAGGGGATCTATGGCTACACCTTC. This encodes CASREPGQGIYGYTF.

This CDR3 is CSAGAGLEYF. The DNA of the CDR3 is TGCAGTGCAGGGGCCGGCCTTGAGTACTTC. The J gene is TRBJ2-7, the V gene TRBV20-1; TRBD1 is a possible D gene (5 bases). V was trimmed by 6 bases and J by 11 bases, leaving 14 bases between them. The CDR3 extends over 10 amino acids. Looked up from germline, CDR1 is DFQATT and CDR2 is SNEGSKA (reference sequence).

The chain's CDR3 is CASSLVGATDDEQYF. CDR3 DNA sequence: TGTGCCAGCAGCTTAGTTGGGGCCACTGATGATGAGCAGTACTTC. The rearrangement joins TRBV7-9 to TRBJ2-7, with D possibly TRBD1 on 5 matching bases. Germline V gene data show CDR1 as SEHNR and CDR2 as FQNEAQ (reference sequence). The germline V and J ends were trimmed by 1 base and 7 bases, with 17 bases remaining between them. CDR3 length: 15 residues.

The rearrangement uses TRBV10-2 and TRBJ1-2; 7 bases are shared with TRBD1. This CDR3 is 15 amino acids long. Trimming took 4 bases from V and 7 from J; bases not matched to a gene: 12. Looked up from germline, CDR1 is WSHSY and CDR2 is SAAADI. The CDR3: CASSGTGEPFSGYTF. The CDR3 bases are TGCGCCAGCAGTGGGACAGGCGAACCTTTTTCTGGCTACACCTTC.

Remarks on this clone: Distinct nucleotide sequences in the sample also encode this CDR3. CDR3 amino acids: CASSYSGTSTDTQYF. As DNA, the CDR3 is TGTGCCAGCAGTTACTCGGGGACTAGCACAGATACGCAGTATTTT. This rearrangement joins TRBV6-5 to TRBJ2-3; possible D gene TRBD2, 6 bases. Deletions cut 0 bases from V and 0 bases from J, with 7 bases between. The CDR3 has 15 amino acids. Germline values: CDR1 MNHEY, CDR2 SVGAGI.

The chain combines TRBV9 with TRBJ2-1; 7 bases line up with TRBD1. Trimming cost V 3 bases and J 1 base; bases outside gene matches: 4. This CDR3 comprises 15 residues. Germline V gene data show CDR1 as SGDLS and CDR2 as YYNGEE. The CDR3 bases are TGTGCCAGCAGCGGGACAGGTAAATCCTACAATGAGCAGTTCTTC. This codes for CASSGTGKSYNEQFF. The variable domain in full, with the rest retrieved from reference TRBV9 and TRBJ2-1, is DSGVTQTPKHLITATGQRVTLRCSPRSGDLSVYWYQQSLDQGLQFLIQYYNGEERAKGNILERFSAQQFPDLHSELNLSSLELGDSALYFCASSGTGKSYNEQFFGPGTRLTVL.

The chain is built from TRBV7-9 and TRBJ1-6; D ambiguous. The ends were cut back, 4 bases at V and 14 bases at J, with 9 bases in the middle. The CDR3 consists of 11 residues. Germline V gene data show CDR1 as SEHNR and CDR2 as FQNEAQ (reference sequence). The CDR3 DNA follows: TGTGCCAGCAGCTCCGGAGGAGCCCTCCACTTT. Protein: CASSSGGALHF.

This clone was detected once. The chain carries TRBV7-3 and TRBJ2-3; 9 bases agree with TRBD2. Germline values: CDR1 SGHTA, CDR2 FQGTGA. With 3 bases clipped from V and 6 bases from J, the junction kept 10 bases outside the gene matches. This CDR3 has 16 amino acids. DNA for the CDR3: TGTGCCAGCAGCTTCCCCGGCGGGGGGGGTGTGGATACGCAGTATTTT. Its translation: CASSFPGGGGVDTQYF. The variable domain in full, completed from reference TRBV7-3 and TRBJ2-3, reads GAGVSQTPSNKVTEKGKYVELRCDPISGHTALYWYRQSLGQGPEFLIYFQGTGAADDSGLPNDRFFAVRPEGSVSTLKIQRTERGDSAVYLCASSFPGGGGVDTQYFGPGTRLTVL.

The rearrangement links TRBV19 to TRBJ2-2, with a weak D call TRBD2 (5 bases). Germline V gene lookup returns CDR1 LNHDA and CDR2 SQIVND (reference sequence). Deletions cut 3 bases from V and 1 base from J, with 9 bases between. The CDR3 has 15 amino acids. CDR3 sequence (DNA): TGTGCCAGTAGTATGTCCGGGGTGAACACCGGGGAGCTGTTTTTT. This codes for CASSMSGVNTGELFF.

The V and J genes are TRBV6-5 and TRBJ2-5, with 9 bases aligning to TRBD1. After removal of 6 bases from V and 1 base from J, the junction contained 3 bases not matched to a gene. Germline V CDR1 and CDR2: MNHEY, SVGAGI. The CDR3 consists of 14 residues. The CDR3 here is CASRGTGSQETQYF. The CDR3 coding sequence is TGTGCCAGCAGGGGGACAGGGTCCCAAGAGACCCAGTACTTC.

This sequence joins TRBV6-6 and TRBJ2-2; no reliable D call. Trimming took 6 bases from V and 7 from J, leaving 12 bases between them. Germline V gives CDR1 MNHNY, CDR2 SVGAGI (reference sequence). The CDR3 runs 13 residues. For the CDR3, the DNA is TGTGCCAGCAGCACCGCCCGGGTCGGGGAGCTGTTTTTT. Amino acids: CASSTARVGELFF.

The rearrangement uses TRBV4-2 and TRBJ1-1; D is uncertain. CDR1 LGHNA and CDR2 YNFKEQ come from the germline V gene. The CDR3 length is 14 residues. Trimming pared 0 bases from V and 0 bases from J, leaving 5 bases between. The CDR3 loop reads CASSQEQLNTEAFF. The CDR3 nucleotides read TGTGCCAGCAGCCAAGAACAGTTGAACACTGAAGCTTTCTTT.

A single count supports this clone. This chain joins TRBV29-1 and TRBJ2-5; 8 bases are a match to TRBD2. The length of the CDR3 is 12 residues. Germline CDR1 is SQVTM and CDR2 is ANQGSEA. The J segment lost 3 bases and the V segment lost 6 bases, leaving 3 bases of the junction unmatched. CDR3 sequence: CSVRAGEETQYF. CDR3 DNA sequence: TGCAGCGTACGAGCGGGGGAAGAGACCCAGTACTTC.

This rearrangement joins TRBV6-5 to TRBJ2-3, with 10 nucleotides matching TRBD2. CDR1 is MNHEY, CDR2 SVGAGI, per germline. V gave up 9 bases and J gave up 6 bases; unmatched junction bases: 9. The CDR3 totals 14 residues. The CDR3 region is CASTTSGFIDTQYF. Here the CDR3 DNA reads TGTGCCAGTACGACTAGCGGGTTTATTGATACGCAGTATTTT.

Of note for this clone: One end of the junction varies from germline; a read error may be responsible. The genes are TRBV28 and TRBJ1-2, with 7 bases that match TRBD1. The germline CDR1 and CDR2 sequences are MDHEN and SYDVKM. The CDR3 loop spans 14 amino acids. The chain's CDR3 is CTSSTQTGFYGYTF. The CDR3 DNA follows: TGTACCAGCAGTACTCAGACAGGGTTCTATGGCTACACCTTC.

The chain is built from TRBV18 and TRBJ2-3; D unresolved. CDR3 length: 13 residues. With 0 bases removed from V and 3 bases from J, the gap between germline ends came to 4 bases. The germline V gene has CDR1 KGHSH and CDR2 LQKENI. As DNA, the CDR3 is TGTGCCAGCTCACCACCGACTACAGATACGCAGTATTTT. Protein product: CASSPPTTDTQYF.